The 27 T cell receptor beta chains below all came from one sample that was sequenced in a study of tumor and adjacent non-tumor tissue in lung cancer. RNA was extracted from bulk tissue without any cell sorting. The library came from three nested PCR rounds adapted from ARM-PCR protocols. TCRdb reanalysed the multiplex PCR reads using MiXCR and keeps one entry per CDR3 protein. The sample shows 60,000 to 85,000 distinct CDR3 sequences, roughly 73% of them seen only once. Input material: lung tumor tissue. Receptor source: a man in his sixties with non-small cell lung cancer.

The chain employs TRBV5-1 and TRBJ1-5; TRBD1 might be the D (6 bases). Trimming cost V 0 bases and J 2 bases, with 9 bases left between them. There are 15 residues in the CDR3. Germline CDR1 and CDR2: SGHRS and YFSETQ. In DNA, the CDR3 is TGCGCCAGCAGCTTGGCGGGGGCGGGCAATCAGCCCCAGCATTTT. The encoded protein is CASSLAGAGNQPQHF.

In regard to this clonotype: A much larger clone lies a single base off, so this may be a read error. As the CDR3 is not closed by the conserved phenylalanine or tryptophan, this likely results from a read error. This chain uses TRBV30 with TRBJ1-5; tentatively, D is TRBD1 (6 bases). Germline CDR1 is GTSNPN and CDR2 is SVGIG (reference sequence). The CDR3 runs 16 residues. The V and J ends lost 0 bases and 3 bases respectively, with 15 bases between them. The CDR3 sequence is CAWSVARTDNNQPQHL. Here the CDR3 DNA reads TGTGCCTGGAGTGTAGCTCGGACAGACAACAATCAGCCCCAGCATTTA.

The genes are TRBV28 and TRBJ2-7; D remains unclear. Trimming cost V 6 bases and J 6 bases, with 9 bases left between them. CDR3 size: 11 residues. Germline CDR1 MDHEN, CDR2 SYDVKM. The CDR3 DNA reads TGTGCCAGCAGCACCAGTAGCGAGCAGTACTTC. Protein product: CASSTSSEQYF.

Regarding this clonotype: The junction departs from germline at one end; a sequencing error may be responsible. This sequence joins TRBV20-1 and TRBJ2-1, with a tentative D call TRBD2 (6 bases). Germline CDR1 DFQATT, CDR2 SNEGSKA (reference sequence). The CDR3 runs to 14 residues. The CDR3 sequence: CSAGGLTGYNEQFF. CDR3 coding DNA: TGCAGTGCTGGCGGACTAACGGGGTACAATGAGCAGTTTTTC.

In the case of this clonotype: Germline is not matched at one junction end, which may reflect a read error. V usage is TRBV20-1 and J usage is TRBJ2-2; tentatively, D is TRBD2 (5 bases). The germline V gene has CDR1 DFQATT and CDR2 SNEGSKA (reference sequence). This CDR3 contains 13 residues. The CDR3 loop reads CSASEANTGELFF. The CDR3 region has the DNA TGCAGTGCTAGTGAAGCGAACACCGGGGAGCTATTTTTT.

A note on this clonotype: Mismatch with germline at one junction end may stem from a read error. J is TRBJ2-2 and V is TRBV20-1; the D is unclear. Per germline, CDR1 DFQATT and CDR2 SNEGSKA (reference sequence). The CDR3 spans 15 residues. The CDR3 loop reads CGARRWSRNTGELFF. The CDR3 DNA follows: TGCGGTGCTAGGCGATGGTCGCGGAACACCGGGGAGCTGTTTTTT.

In regard to this clonotype: No conserved phenylalanine or tryptophan ends this CDR3, so it is likely a read error. V usage is TRBV6-6 and J usage is TRBJ2-5, with a weak D call TRBD1 (6 bases). V lost 7 bases and J 2 bases, leaving 17 bases between the germline ends. Germline V gene data show CDR1 as MNHNY and CDR2 as SVGAGI (reference sequence). The CDR3 runs to 15 residues. The chain's CDR3 is CASTFTKGDQETQYL. The CDR3 DNA sequence: TGTGCCAGCACTTTCACAAAGGGGGATCAAGAGACCCAGTACCTC.

In its sample, this clonotype was seen once. The junction and the germline gene differ at one end; a read error may be behind it. The chain links TRBV20-1 to TRBJ1-2; unclear D gene. Looked up from germline, CDR1 is DFQATT and CDR2 is SNEGSKA (reference sequence). The CDR3 is 11 amino acids. The CDR3 DNA sequence: TGCAGTTCTGAGACTAACTATGTCTACACCTTC. Translation gives CSSETNYVYTF.

This chain uses TRBV28 with TRBJ2-1, with D possibly being TRBD1 or TRBD2 (5 bases each). Trimming left V 6 bases short and J 8 bases short, with 17 bases between. The V gene's germline CDR1 is MDHEN and CDR2 SYDVKM. The CDR3 contains 14 residues. CDR3 in DNA: TGTGCCAGCAGCCACCTCTTGAGGGGCTATGAGCAGTTCTTC. Protein: CASSHLLRGYEQFF.

Regarding this clonotype: A read error is possible here, since a much larger clone lies one base away. This chain joins TRBV29-1 and TRBJ2-1, with TRBD2 identical over 14 bases. With 8 bases clipped from V and 7 bases from J, the junction kept 7 bases outside the gene matches. Germline loops: CDR1 SQVTM, CDR2 ANQGSEA. The CDR3 is 14 amino acids. The CDR3, as DNA: TGCAGCATTGGGGGGACTAGCGGGAGTAATGAGCAGTTCTTC. Translating it yields CSIGGTSGSNEQFF.

As to this clonotype: The germline gene is not matched at one end of the junction; a read error may be the cause. The gene calls are TRBV6-5 and TRBJ2-1; D might be TRBD1 or TRBD2, each matching 5 bases. The germline V gene has CDR1 MNHEY and CDR2 SVGAGI. The CDR3 runs to 14 residues. CDR3 in DNA: TGTACCAGCCGTAGCGACAGCTCCTACAATGAACAGTTCTTC. Protein product: CTSRSDSSYNEQFF.

About this clonotype itself: This likely comes from a read error, as the CDR3 has no conserved phenylalanine or tryptophan at its end. The gene calls are TRBV5-4 and TRBJ2-3, with 12 bases identical to TRBD2. Germline-derived CDR1 and CDR2 are SGHNT and YYREEE (reference sequence). The CDR3 sequence is 19 residues long. J was trimmed by 3 bases and V by 0 bases; bases with no gene match: 11. The CDR3: CASSLAFTSSGRGTDTQYS. The CDR3 DNA reads TGTGCCAGCAGCTTGGCGTTTACGTCTAGCGGGAGGGGGACAGATACGCAGTATTCT.

This clonotype was recorded at least ten times. The chain links TRBV10-2 to TRBJ2-7; D might be TRBD2 (6 bases). Germline V gene data show CDR1 as WSHSY and CDR2 as SAAADI. The CDR3 has 14 residues. Deletions cut 6 bases from V and 2 bases from J, with 14 bases between. The chain's CDR3 is CASSDGGKPYEQYF. CDR3 coding DNA: TGCGCCAGCAGCGACGGAGGGAAACCCTACGAGCAGTACTTC.

The chain carries TRBV5-6 and TRBJ2-7; D is unresolved. The germline V gene has CDR1 SGHDT and CDR2 YYEEEE. CDR3 size: 14 residues. The ends were cut back, 1 base at V and 10 bases at J, with 18 bases in the middle. The CDR3 reads CASSLPRNSTDQYF. The CDR3 DNA is TGTGCCAGCAGCTTGCCTCGCAACAGTACCGACCAGTACTTC.

This clonotype was detected ten times or more. The rearrangement links TRBV12-3 or TRBV12-4 to TRBJ1-4, with a weak D call TRBD1 (5 bases). The V end lost 4 bases, the J end lost 7 bases, and 7 bases lay between the germline ends. The CDR3 spans 12 residues. CDR3 in amino acids: CASSSGPEKLFF. The CDR3 region has the DNA TGTGCCAGCAGTTCGGGGCCTGAAAAACTGTTTTTT.

This clonotype occurred once. Because it lacks the conserved phenylalanine or tryptophan at the end, this CDR3 is likely a read error. The V and J genes are TRBV6-1 and TRBJ1-5; D gene unclear. CDR3 length: 15 residues. The V gene lost 7 bases and the J gene lost 7 bases, with 20 bases spanning the gap. Germline values: CDR1 MNHNS, CDR2 SASEGT. Here the CDR3 DNA reads TGTGCCAGCATTGTAGGGCTGGCAGGTGACCAGCCCCAGCATCTT. Translation: CASIVGLAGDQPQHL.

In regard to this clonotype: A read error may produce the germline difference seen at one junction end. This chain uses TRBV24-1 with TRBJ2-4; weak D call: TRBD2 (6 bases). This CDR3 is 13 amino acids long. In germline, CDR1 is KGHDR, CDR2 SFDVKD. CDR3 nucleotides: TGTGCCACCATTGATGGGACTTTTCCCATTCAGTACTTC. Protein sequence: CATIDGTFPIQYF.

The chain uses TRBV5-1 and TRBJ2-2; TRBD1 might be the D (6 bases). The CDR3 has 16 residues. Germline CDR1 reads SGHRS; CDR2 reads YFSETQ. V was clipped by 4 bases and J by 0 bases, with 13 bases between them. CDR3 loop: CASSPTGHTNTGELFF. DNA of the CDR3: TGCGCCAGCAGCCCGACGGGACACACGAACACCGGGGAGCTGTTTTTT.

This clonotype was observed a handful of times. A much larger clone differs by one base, so this may be a read error. The V call is TRBV6-1, the J call TRBJ2-1; 7 positions agree with TRBD1. Germline CDR1 MNHNS, CDR2 SASEGT. This CDR3 comprises 12 residues. The CDR3 DNA follows: TGTGCCAGCAGCTCTACAGGGGCTGAGCAGTCCTTC. It specifies CASSSTGAEQSF.

The rearrangement uses TRBV18 and TRBJ1-1; D call uncertain. Germline values: CDR1 KGHSH, CDR2 LQKENI. The CDR3 spans 14 residues. V gave up 6 bases and J gave up 4 bases, with 15 bases separating them. The CDR3 nucleotides are TGTGCCAGCTCCCTCGGTAGCGGACTCACTGAAGCTTTCTTT. This codes for CASSLGSGLTEAFF.

The chain is built from TRBV29-1 and TRBJ1-4; possible D gene TRBD1, 5 bases. There are 13 residues in the CDR3. Germline CDR1 and CDR2: SQVTM and ANQGSEA. Here the CDR3 reads CIEQRGTNEKLFF. The DNA of the CDR3 is TGCATCGAACAAAGGGGTACTAATGAAAAACTGTTTTTT.

This clonotype was found a few times. A clone one base away is much larger, so this may be a read error. This CDR3 is CSTSHGASSTNEQFF. CDR3 bases: TGCAGTACTAGCCACGGGGCTAGCAGTACGAATGAGCAGTTCTTC. The V call is TRBV20-1, the J call TRBJ2-1; tentatively, D is TRBD2 (6 bases). The CDR3 sequence is 15 residues long. Per germline, CDR1 DFQATT and CDR2 SNEGSKA (reference sequence).

With regard to this clonotype: A read error may account for a junction end that differs from germline. This sequence joins TRBV12-3 or TRBV12-4 and TRBJ2-3; 12 bases align to TRBD2. This CDR3 is 20 amino acids long. The CDR3 coding sequence is TGTGCCAGCAGTTGCTGGACTAGCGGGGTCTGGAAAACAAGCACAGATAAGCAGTATTTT. It translates to CASSCWTSGVWKTSTDKQYF.

About this clonotype: The junction shows a germline mismatch at one end, possibly a read error. The genes are TRBV19 and TRBJ1-2; D not certain. The CDR3 is 13 residues long. Per the germline V gene, CDR1 is LNHDA and CDR2 is SQIVND (reference sequence). CDR3 protein: CASSQRLDYDYTF. Here the CDR3 DNA reads TGTGCCAGTAGTCAGAGGCTTGACTATGACTACACCTTC.

The V and J genes are TRBV30 and TRBJ1-2; possibly TRBD1 for D (5 bases). Per the germline V gene, CDR1 is GTSNPN and CDR2 is SVGIG (reference sequence). V lost 4 bases and J 4 bases, leaving 16 bases between the germline ends. The CDR3 runs to 14 residues. CDR3 in amino acids: CAWIPGRQIYGYTF. The CDR3 DNA sequence: TGTGCCTGGATTCCCGGCAGACAGATCTATGGCTACACCTTC.

The gene calls are TRBV29-1 and TRBJ2-6; D unclear. The germline V and J ends were trimmed by 4 bases and 2 bases, with 6 bases remaining between them. Germline values: CDR1 SQVTM, CDR2 ANQGSEA. The CDR3 is made up of 13 amino acids. The CDR3 here is CSVGNPGANVLTF. The CDR3 DNA sequence: TGCAGCGTTGGTAACCCTGGGGCCAACGTCCTGACTTTC.

This clonotype was observed many times. V and J are TRBV10-2 and TRBJ2-7; 8 bases match TRBD1. The V segment lost 6 bases and the J segment 6 bases; nucleotides outside the gene matches: 7. Germline values: CDR1 WSHSY, CDR2 SAAADI. The CDR3 length is 13 residues. The CDR3: CASSSQQGGEQYF. CDR3 nucleotide sequence: TGCGCCAGCAGCAGTCAACAGGGGGGCGAGCAGTACTTC.